The clone carrying this TCR beta chain has just a few counts. The data stem from a study of T cells after yellow fever vaccination. TCRdb used MiXCR to reprocess the 5' RACE reads, holding one entry per CDR3 protein. The sample lists some 120,000 distinct CDR3 sequences, about 15% seen once, with 40% to 45% in the top ten. This CDR3 contains 12 residues. Germline assignment: CDR1 LNHDA and CDR2 SQIVND (reference sequence). Trimming pared 7 bases from V and 0 bases from J, leaving 6 bases between. The source is a man between 18 and 35 years old who received the YFV17D yellow fever vaccine. The sequencing here drew on CD8+ T cells sorted from PBMCs, taken 5 days after the yellow fever booster vaccination. This chain links TRBV19 with TRBJ2-5; D ambiguous. As DNA, the CDR3 is TGTGCCAGTACCGGCAACCAAGAGACCCAGTACTTC. Translation gives CASTGNQETQYF.